Below, 26 T cell receptor beta chains from the same sample are listed, as sequenced in a study of blood T cell repertoires in COVID-19. Sequencing used immunoSEQ multiplex PCR; TCRdb keeps in-frame clones, though not all of them. The data show 150,000 to 160,000 clones, with more than 65% seen just once and roughly 9.8% held by the top ten. Sequencing was performed on peripheral blood. The source is a woman aged 50 to 60 with acute or convalescent COVID-19.

The V and J genes are TRBV28 and TRBJ1-6; D not resolved. Germline CDR1 and CDR2: MDHEN and SYDVKM. This CDR3 contains 14 residues. Trimming stripped 8 bases from V and 3 bases from J, with 11 bases between. The CDR3 protein is CASLAGGYNSPLHF. The DNA of the CDR3 is TGTGCCAGCTTGGCAGGAGGCTATAATTCACCCCTCCACTTT.

The rearrangement joins TRBV7-9 to TRBJ2-7, with D tentatively TRBD2 (5 bases). Trimming left V 5 bases short and J 0 bases short, with 17 bases between. Germline V gene sequence: CDR1 SEHNR, CDR2 FQNEAQ (reference sequence). The CDR3 runs 16 residues. The CDR3 here is CASSPGEAGYSYEQYF. CDR3 nucleotide sequence: TGTGCCAGCAGCCCTGGTGAGGCGGGCTACTCCTACGAGCAGTACTTC.

V gene TRBV19 combines with J gene TRBJ2-5, with 10 bases matching TRBD1. Looked up from germline, CDR1 is LNHDA and CDR2 is SQIVND (reference sequence). Losses at the gene ends were 1 base for V and 0 bases for J; bases not matched to a gene: 5. This CDR3 is 17 amino acids long. DNA for the CDR3: TGTGCCAGTAGTATAGGCGGGACAGGGGCCGACCAAGAGACCCAGTACTTC. Protein sequence: CASSIGGTGADQETQYF.

This chain connects TRBV28 to TRBJ1-6; 9 bases align to TRBD1. Germline V gene lookup returns CDR1 MDHEN and CDR2 SYDVKM. The CDR3 totals 14 residues. The V gene end was trimmed by 2 bases and the J gene end by 9 bases; junction bases not matched to a gene: 2. The CDR3 spells CASSLRTGVSPLHF. In DNA form, the CDR3 reads TGTGCCAGCAGTTTAAGGACAGGGGTTTCACCCCTCCACTTT.

The chain's CDR3 is CATSRDSGRTGGYTF. The DNA for the CDR3 is TGTGCCACCAGCAGAGATAGTGGGCGGACTGGTGGCTACACCTTC. The chain joins TRBV15 to TRBJ1-2; D gene unclear. The germline V and J ends were trimmed by 0 bases and 7 bases, with 15 bases remaining between them. The CDR3 sequence is 15 residues long. The germline V gene has CDR1 LNHNV and CDR2 YYDKDF (reference sequence).

The chain joins TRBV5-4 to TRBJ2-5; D unresolved. The CDR3 is made up of 15 amino acids. CDR1 is SGHNT, CDR2 YYREEE, per germline (reference sequence). V was shortened by 1 base and J by 3 bases, with 13 bases between the two germline ends. The CDR3 DNA is TGTGCCAGCAGCTTGAGTTCGACTGGAAAAGAGACCCAGTACTTC. It translates to CASSLSSTGKETQYF.

This rearrangement joins TRBV9 to TRBJ2-2, with TRBD1 as a possible D gene (5 bases). The ends were cut back, 3 bases at V and 0 bases at J, with 6 bases in the middle. In germline, CDR1 is SGDLS, CDR2 YYNGEE. The CDR3 runs to 14 residues. CDR3 sequence: CASSGQTNTGELFF. The CDR3 DNA follows: TGTGCCAGCAGCGGACAGACGAACACCGGGGAGCTGTTTTTT. Full variable domain (remainder filled in from reference TRBV9 and TRBJ2-2): DSGVTQTPKHLITATGQRVTLRCSPRSGDLSVYWYQQSLDQGLQFLIQYYNGEERAKGNILERFSAQQFPDLHSELNLSSLELGDSALYFCASSGQTNTGELFFGEGSRLTVL.

The rearrangement uses TRBV4-1 and TRBJ2-7, with D uncertain. The CDR3 is 15 amino acids. Germline V gives CDR1 MGHRA, CDR2 YSYEKL. The ends were cut back, 0 bases at V and 0 bases at J, with 9 bases in the middle. The CDR3 protein is CASSQDRSNSYEQYF. CDR3 bases: TGCGCCAGCAGCCAAGATCGGAGTAACTCCTACGAGCAGTACTTC.

This rearrangement joins TRBV24-1 to TRBJ2-1; 9 nucleotides line up with TRBD1. This CDR3 comprises 16 residues. Trimming cost V 4 bases and J 9 bases; bases outside gene matches: 12. The germline V gene has CDR1 KGHDR and CDR2 SFDVKD. CDR3 bases: TGTGCCACCAGTGAAACCGGGACAGGGAGATTCGTTGAGCAGTTCTTC. This gives the protein CATSETGTGRFVEQFF.

The chain employs TRBV28 and TRBJ1-2; D not resolved. CDR3 size: 13 residues. Trimming stripped 6 bases from V and 4 bases from J, with 12 bases between. CDR1 is MDHEN and CDR2 is SYDVKM in the germline V gene. The CDR3 DNA is TGTGCCAGCAGGAATGCGGCGGGCTATGGCTACACCTTC. Translation: CASRNAAGYGYTF.

The chain has TRBV12-3 or TRBV12-4 and TRBJ2-7; 7 bases line up with TRBD1. J gave up 5 bases and V 6 bases, and 7 bases lay outside the gene matches. The CDR3 has 13 residues. The CDR3 nucleotides are TGTGCCAGCAGCACGGGACAGAAGGACGAGCAGTACTTC. This gives the protein CASSTGQKDEQYF.

The chain joins TRBV6-1 to TRBJ2-7; D perhaps matches TRBD2 (5 bases). The CDR3 contains 16 residues. CDR1 and CDR2 (germline): MNHNS, SASEGT. V lost 4 bases, J lost 2 bases, and 18 bases lay in between. CDR3 sequence: CASSVGRQSGTYEQYF. CDR3 DNA: TGTGCCAGCAGTGTAGGTCGGCAGTCCGGGACCTACGAGCAGTACTTC.

The genes are TRBV28 and TRBJ2-7; 10 bases align to TRBD2. From germline, CDR1 is MDHEN and CDR2 SYDVKM. Losses at the gene ends were 5 bases for V and 6 bases for J; bases not matched to a gene: 10. The CDR3 covers 15 residues. This CDR3 is CASSPSPLAGAEQYF. The CDR3 nucleotides are TGTGCCAGCAGTCCCTCACCTCTAGCGGGAGCCGAGCAGTACTTC.

V and J are TRBV5-6 and TRBJ1-4; D is unresolved. In germline, CDR1 is SGHDT, CDR2 YYEEEE. V was trimmed by 5 bases and J by 2 bases, leaving 13 bases between them. This CDR3 contains 15 residues. The CDR3 DNA follows: TGTGCCAGCAGAGTGTGGAGGGCTACTAATGAAAAACTGTTTTTT. Translating it yields CASRVWRATNEKLFF.

In the case of this clone: Other DNA sequences in the same sample also yield this CDR3. This chain uses TRBV12-3 or TRBV12-4 with TRBJ1-2; unclear D gene. The CDR3 covers 11 residues. V gave up 4 bases and J gave up 4 bases, with 4 bases separating them. CDR3 nucleotides: TGTGCCAGCAGTTCTAGCTATGGCTACACCTTC. Its protein product is CASSSSYGYTF.

This clone appeared once. The chain couples TRBV10-3 to TRBJ1-1; 10 positions agree with TRBD1. Germline-derived CDR1 and CDR2 are ENHRY and SYGVKD. The trim removed 8 bases at V and 1 base at J, leaving 16 bases unmatched. This CDR3 spans 18 amino acids. In nucleotides, the CDR3 is TGTGCCATCCTACCCCAGCCGGGACAGGGGCGTCAGAACACTGAAGCTTTCTTT. Translation: CAILPQPGQGRQNTEAFF.

The chain joins TRBV3-1 (or the pseudogene TRBV3-2) to TRBJ1-1; TRBD1 matches 7 bases. The CDR3 is 15 residues long. Germline trimming cut 8 bases from V and 0 bases from J; bases unmatched to any gene: 9. Looked up from germline, CDR1 is LGHDT and CDR2 is YNNKEL (reference sequence). The CDR3 is CASWAGGNMNTEAFF. CDR3 sequence (DNA): TGTGCCAGCTGGGCAGGGGGGAACATGAACACTGAAGCTTTCTTT.

This clone was detected only a few times. This sequence joins TRBV5-1 and TRBJ1-2, with D possibly TRBD1 on 5 matching bases. The CDR3 spans 12 residues. CDR1 and CDR2 (germline): SGHRS, YFSETQ. V gave up 2 bases and J gave up 7 bases, with 9 bases separating them. The CDR3 nucleotides are TGCGCCAGCAGCTTAGCAGGGCGTGGCTACACCTTC. Translation gives CASSLAGRGYTF.

CDR3 coding DNA: TGTGCCAGCAGCTTTAAACAGGGGGATGAGCAGTTCTTC. Protein: CASSFKQGDEQFF. This chain joins TRBV3-1 (or the pseudogene TRBV3-2) and TRBJ2-1, with TRBD1 matching over 8 bases. The trim removed 5 bases at V and 8 bases at J, leaving 5 bases unmatched. The CDR3 runs to 13 residues. CDR1 LGHDT and CDR2 YNNKEL come from the germline V gene (reference sequence).

The rearrangement uses TRBV6-1 and TRBJ1-4, with TRBD1 as a possible D gene (6 bases). Germline CDR1 MNHNS, CDR2 SASEGT. The CDR3 contains 17 residues. Trimming took 4 bases from V and 4 from J, leaving 19 bases between them. CDR3 protein: CASSANAGTQLNEKLFF. The CDR3, as DNA: TGTGCCAGCAGTGCGAACGCCGGGACACAGCTTAATGAAAAACTGTTTTTT.

This chain uses TRBV6-1 with TRBJ2-7; the match to TRBD1 covers 9 bases. The CDR3 has 14 amino acids. Germline CDR1 reads MNHNS; CDR2 reads SASEGT. V was clipped by 3 bases and J by 2 bases; unmatched bases: 2. CDR3 region: CASSDTGGPYEQYF. CDR3 DNA sequence: TGTGCCAGCAGTGATACAGGGGGCCCCTACGAGCAGTACTTC.

V is TRBV4-3 and J is TRBJ2-5, with 8 bases aligning to TRBD1. The V gene end was trimmed by 0 bases and the J gene end by 5 bases; junction bases not matched to a gene: 11. Germline CDR1 is LGHNA and CDR2 is YSLEER. The CDR3 contains 17 residues. This CDR3 is CASSQEWQGAIFETQYF. The CDR3 DNA follows: TGCGCCAGCAGCCAAGAATGGCAGGGGGCCATCTTCGAGACCCAGTACTTC.

V and J are TRBV7-9 and TRBJ1-4; no reliable D call. This CDR3 spans 16 amino acids. The ends were cut back, 2 bases at V and 5 bases at J, with 15 bases in the middle. The germline gives CDR1 SEHNR, CDR2 FQNEAQ (reference sequence). The CDR3 DNA follows: TGTGCCAGCAGCTTAATCTCCTGGGCGAAGAATGAAAAACTGTTTTTT. This gives the protein CASSLISWAKNEKLFF.

V gene TRBV20-1 combines with J gene TRBJ1-2; no firm D call. Trimming removed 3 bases from V and 1 base from J, with 9 bases in between. Germline CDR1 is DFQATT and CDR2 is SNEGSKA (reference sequence). This CDR3 has 13 residues. DNA for the CDR3: TGCAGTGCTAGTGTTCTCAGTAACTATGGCTACACCTTC. Its protein product is CSASVLSNYGYTF.

This clone came up once. The chain has TRBV5-1 and TRBJ1-1; no definite D call. Trimming stripped 0 bases from V and 5 bases from J, with 8 bases between. The germline V gene encodes CDR1 SGHRS and CDR2 YFSETQ. This CDR3 is built from 13 residues. The CDR3 sequence is CASSLEVATEAFF. CDR3 nucleotide sequence: TGCGCCAGCAGCTTGGAAGTGGCAACTGAAGCTTTCTTT.

V usage is TRBV21-1 and J usage is TRBJ2-6; whether TRBD1, the table's D call, matches the DNA was not checked. TRBV21-1 is described as a pseudogene. The CDR3 is 18 amino acids. CDR3 sequence (DNA): TGTGCCAGCAGTCGACAGGGGGCCAAAAGGTCAGGGGCCAACGTCCTGACTTTC. This translates into CASSRQGAKRSGANVLTF.